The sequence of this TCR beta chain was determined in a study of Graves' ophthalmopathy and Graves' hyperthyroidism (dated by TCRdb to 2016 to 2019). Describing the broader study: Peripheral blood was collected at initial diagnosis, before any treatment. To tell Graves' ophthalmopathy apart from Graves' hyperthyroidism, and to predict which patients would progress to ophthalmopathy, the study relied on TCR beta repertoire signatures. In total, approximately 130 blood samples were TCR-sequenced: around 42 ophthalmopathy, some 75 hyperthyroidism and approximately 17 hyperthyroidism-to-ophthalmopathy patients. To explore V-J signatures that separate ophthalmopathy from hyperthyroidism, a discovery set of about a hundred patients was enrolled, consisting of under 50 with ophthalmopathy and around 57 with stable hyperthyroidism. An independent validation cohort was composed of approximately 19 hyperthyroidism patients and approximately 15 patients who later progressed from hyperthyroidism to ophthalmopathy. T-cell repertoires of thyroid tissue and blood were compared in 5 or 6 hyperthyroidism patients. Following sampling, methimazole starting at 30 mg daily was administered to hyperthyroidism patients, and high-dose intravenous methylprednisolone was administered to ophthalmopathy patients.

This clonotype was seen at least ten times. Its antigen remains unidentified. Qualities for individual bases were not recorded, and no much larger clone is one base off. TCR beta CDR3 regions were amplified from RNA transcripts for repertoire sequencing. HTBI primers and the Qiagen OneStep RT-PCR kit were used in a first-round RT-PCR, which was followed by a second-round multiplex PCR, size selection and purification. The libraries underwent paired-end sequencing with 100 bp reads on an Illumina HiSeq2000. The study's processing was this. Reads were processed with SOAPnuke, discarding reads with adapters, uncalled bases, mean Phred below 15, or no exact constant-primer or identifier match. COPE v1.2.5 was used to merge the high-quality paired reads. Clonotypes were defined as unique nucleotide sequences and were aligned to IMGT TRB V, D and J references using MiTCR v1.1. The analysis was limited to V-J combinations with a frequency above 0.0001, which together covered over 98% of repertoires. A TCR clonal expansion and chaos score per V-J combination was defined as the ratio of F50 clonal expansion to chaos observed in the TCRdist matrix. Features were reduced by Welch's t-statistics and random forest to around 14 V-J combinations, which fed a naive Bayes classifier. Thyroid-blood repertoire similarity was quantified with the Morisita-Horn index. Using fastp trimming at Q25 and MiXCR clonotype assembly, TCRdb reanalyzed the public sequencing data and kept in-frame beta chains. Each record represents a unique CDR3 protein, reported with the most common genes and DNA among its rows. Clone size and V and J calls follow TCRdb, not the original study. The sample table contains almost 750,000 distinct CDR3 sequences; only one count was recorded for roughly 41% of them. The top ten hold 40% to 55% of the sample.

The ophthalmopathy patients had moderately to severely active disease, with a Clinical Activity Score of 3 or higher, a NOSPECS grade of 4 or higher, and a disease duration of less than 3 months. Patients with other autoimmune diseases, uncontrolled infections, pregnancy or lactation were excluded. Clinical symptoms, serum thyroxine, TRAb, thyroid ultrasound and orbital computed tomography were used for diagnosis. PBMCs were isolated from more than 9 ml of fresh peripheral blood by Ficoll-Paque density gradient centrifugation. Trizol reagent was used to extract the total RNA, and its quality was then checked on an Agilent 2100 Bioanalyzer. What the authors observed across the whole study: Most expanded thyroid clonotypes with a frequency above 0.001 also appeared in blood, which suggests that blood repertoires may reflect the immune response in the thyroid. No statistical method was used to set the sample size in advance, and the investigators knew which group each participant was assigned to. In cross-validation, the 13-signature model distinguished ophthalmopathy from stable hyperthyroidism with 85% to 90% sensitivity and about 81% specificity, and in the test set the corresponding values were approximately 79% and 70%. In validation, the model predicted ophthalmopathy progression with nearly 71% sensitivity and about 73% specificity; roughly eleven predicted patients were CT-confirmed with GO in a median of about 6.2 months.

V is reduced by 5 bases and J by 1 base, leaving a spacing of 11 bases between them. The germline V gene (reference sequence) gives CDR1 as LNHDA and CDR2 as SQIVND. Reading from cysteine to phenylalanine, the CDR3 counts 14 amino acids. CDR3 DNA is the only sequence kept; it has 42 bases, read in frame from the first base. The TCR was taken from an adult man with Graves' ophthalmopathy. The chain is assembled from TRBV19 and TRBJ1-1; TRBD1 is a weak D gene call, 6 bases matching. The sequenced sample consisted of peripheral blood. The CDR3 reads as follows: CASSGWGRNTEAFF. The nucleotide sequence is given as TGTGCCAGTAGTGGGTGGGGGCGGAACACTGAAGCTTTCTTT.